Listed here is a single T cell receptor beta chain. The sample belongs to a study of PD-L1 blockade in urothelial cancer. Produced via immunoSEQ multiplex PCR; TCRdb's table is partial and in-frame only. Of tens of thousands of clones in the sample, around three quarters were seen once. V was pared by 4 bases and J by 3 bases, with 9 bases of the junction left unmatched. This CDR3 contains 15 residues. Germline lookup yields CDR1 SGHRS and CDR2 YFSETQ. As for time point: peripheral blood 6 weeks after treatment start. This clonotype was sampled from an older man with urothelial cancer. V is TRBV5-1 and J is TRBJ1-2; 7 nucleotides agree with TRBD1. The sample in question was PBMCs, obtained around atezolizumab (anti-PD-L1) treatment. CDR3 amino acids: CASSPGQATYYGYTF. The CDR3 DNA reads TGCGCCAGCAGCCCTGGACAGGCGACGTACTATGGCTACACCTTC.